The clone carrying this T cell receptor (beta chain) was detected only a few times. Looked up from germline, CDR1 is MGHRA and CDR2 is YSYEKL. V lost 1 base and J lost 2, with 7 bases in between. CDR3 length: 14 amino acids. This entry comes from a study of T cell repertoires in cytomegalovirus infection. In the study overall: CMV infection together with matching HLA type was indicated by public TCR beta signatures.

TCRdb passed the reads through MiXCR, listing each CDR3 protein once. Among approximately 500,000 distinct CDR3 sequences listed, more than 25% were seen once. The sample comprised PBMCs. This sequence originates from a human donor in good health (CMV status not recorded). Some clones in this sample may be carry-over from other donors' samples. This sequence joins TRBV4-1 and TRBJ2-3, with D hard to call. The CDR3 here is CASSQVTTTDTQYF. CDR3 sequence (DNA): TGCGCCAGCAGCCAAGTTACAACCACAGATACGCAGTATTTT.